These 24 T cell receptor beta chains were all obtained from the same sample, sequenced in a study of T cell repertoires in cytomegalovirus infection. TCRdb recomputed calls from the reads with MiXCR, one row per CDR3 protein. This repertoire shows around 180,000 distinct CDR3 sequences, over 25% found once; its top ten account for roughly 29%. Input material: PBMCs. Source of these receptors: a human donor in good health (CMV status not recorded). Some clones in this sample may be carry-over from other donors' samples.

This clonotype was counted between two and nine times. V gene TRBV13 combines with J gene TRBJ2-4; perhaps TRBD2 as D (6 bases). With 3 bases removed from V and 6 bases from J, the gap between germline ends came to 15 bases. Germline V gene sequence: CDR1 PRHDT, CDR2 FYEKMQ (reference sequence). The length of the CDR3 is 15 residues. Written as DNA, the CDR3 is TGTGCCAGCAGCTTGGGTCGGGGGAAAGCAAACATTCAGTACTTC. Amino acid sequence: CASSLGRGKANIQYF.

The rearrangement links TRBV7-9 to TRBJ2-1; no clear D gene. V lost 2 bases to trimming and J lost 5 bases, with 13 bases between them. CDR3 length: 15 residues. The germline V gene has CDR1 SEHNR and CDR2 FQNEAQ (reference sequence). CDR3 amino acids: CASSLSEQRNNEQFF. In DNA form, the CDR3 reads TGTGCCAGCAGCTTATCTGAGCAGCGCAACAATGAGCAGTTCTTC. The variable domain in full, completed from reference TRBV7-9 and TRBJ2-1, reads DTGVSQNPRHKITKRGQNVTFRCDPISEHNRLYWYRQTLGQGPEFLTYFQNEAQLEKSRLLSDRFSAERPKGSFSTLEIQRTEQGDSAMYLCASSLSEQRNNEQFFGPGTRLTVL.

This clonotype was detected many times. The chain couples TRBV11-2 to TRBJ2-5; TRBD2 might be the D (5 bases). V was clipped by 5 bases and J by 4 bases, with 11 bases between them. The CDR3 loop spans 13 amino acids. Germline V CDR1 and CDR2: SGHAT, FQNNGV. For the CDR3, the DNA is TGTGCCAGCAGCCCAGCGGCAGGAGAGACCCAGTACTTC. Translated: CASSPAAGETQYF. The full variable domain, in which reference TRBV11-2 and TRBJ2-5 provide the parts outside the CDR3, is EAGVAQSPRYKIIEKRQSVAFWCNPISGHATLYWYQQILGQGPKLLIQFQNNGVVDDSQLPKDRFSAERLKGVDSTLKIQPAKLEDSAVYLCASSPAAGETQYFGPGTRLLVL.

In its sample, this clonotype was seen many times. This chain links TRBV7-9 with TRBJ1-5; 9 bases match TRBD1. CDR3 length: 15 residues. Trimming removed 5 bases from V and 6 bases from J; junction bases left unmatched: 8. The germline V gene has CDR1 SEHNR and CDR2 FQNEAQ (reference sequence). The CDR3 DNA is TGTGCCAGCAGCCGCGGACAGGGGATCGGTCAGCCCCAGCATTTT. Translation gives CASSRGQGIGQPQHF.

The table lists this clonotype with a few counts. CDR3 sequence: CASSYDPRNQPQHF. DNA for the CDR3: TGTGCCAGCAGTTACGACCCTCGAAATCAGCCCCAGCATTTT. The chain is built from TRBV6-5 and TRBJ1-5; D is undetermined. Germline loops: CDR1 MNHEY, CDR2 SVGAGI. Trimming left V 2 bases short and J 4 bases short, with 9 bases between. The CDR3 consists of 14 residues.

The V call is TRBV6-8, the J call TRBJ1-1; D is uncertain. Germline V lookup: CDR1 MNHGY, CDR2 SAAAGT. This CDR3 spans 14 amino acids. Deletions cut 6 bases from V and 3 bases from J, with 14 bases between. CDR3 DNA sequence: TGTGCCAGCAGGACCCTGCGGGAGGACACTGAAGCTTTCTTT. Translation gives CASRTLREDTEAFF.

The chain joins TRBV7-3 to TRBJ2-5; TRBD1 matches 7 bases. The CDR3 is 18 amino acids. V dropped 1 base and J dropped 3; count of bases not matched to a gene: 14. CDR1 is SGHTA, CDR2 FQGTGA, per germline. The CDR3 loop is CASSLSGSRGRLEETQYF. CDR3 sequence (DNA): TGTGCCAGCAGCTTAAGCGGATCAAGGGGGCGGCTCGAAGAGACCCAGTACTTC.

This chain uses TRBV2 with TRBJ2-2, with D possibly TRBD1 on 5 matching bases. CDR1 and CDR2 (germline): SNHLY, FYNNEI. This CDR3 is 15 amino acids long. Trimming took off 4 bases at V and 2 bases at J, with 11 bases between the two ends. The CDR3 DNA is TGTGCCAGCAGTGTCGACAGAACTAACACCGGGGAGCTGTTTTTT. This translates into CASSVDRTNTGELFF.

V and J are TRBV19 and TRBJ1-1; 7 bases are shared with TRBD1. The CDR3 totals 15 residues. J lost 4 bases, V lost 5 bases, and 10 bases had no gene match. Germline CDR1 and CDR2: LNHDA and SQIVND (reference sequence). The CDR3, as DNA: TGTGCCAGTAGTCCTCAAGGACAGGTACTCACTGAAGCTTTCTTT. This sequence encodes CASSPQGQVLTEAFF.

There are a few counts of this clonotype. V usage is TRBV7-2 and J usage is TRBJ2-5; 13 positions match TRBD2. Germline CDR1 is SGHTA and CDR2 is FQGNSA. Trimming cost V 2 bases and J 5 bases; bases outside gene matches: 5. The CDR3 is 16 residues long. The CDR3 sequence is CASSLWTSGGLETQYF. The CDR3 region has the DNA TGTGCCAGCAGCTTATGGACTAGCGGGGGACTGGAGACCCAGTACTTC.

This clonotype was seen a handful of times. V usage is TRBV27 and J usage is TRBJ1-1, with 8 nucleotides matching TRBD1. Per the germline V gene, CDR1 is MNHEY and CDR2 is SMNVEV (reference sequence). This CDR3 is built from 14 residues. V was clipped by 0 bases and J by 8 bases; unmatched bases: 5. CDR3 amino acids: CASSLSPGGKEAFF. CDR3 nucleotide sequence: TGTGCCAGCAGTTTATCTCCAGGGGGCAAGGAAGCTTTCTTT.

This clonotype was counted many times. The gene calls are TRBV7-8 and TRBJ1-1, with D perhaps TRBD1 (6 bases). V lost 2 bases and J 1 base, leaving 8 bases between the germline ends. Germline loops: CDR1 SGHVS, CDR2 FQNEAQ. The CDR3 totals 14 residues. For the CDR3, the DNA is TGTGCCAGCAGCTTAAAACAGGGGAACACTGAAGCTTTCTTT. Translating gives CASSLKQGNTEAFF.

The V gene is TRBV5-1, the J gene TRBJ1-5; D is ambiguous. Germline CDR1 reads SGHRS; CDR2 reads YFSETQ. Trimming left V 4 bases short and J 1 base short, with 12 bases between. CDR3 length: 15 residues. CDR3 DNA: TGCGCCAGCAGCCTCCGTGGCTTAAGCAATCAGCCCCAGCATTTT. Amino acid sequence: CASSLRGLSNQPQHF.

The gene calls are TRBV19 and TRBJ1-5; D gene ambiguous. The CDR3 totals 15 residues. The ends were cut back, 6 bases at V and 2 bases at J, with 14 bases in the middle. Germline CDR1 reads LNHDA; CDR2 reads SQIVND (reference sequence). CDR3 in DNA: TGTGCCAGTAGAGGGCTGGATATGGGCAATCAGCCCCAGCATTTT. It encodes CASRGLDMGNQPQHF.

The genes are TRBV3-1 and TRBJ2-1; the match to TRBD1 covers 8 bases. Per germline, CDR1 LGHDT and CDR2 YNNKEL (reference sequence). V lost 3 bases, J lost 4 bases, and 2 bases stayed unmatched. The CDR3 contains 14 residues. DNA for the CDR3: TGTGCCAGCAGCCAGCGGGACAGGTACAATGAGCAGTTCTTC. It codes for CASSQRDRYNEQFF.

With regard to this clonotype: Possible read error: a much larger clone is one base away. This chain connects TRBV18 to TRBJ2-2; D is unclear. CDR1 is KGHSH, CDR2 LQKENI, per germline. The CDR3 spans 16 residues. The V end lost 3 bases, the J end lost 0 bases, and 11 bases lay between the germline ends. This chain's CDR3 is CASSPSRNPNTGELFF. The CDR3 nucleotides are TGTGCCAGCTCACCCTCCAGGAACCCGAACACCGGGGAGCTGTTTTTT.

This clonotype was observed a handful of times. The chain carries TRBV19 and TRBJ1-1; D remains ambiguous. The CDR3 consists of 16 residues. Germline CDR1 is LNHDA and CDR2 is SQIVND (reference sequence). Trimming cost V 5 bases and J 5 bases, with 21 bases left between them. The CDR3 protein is CASSPDTTVGRTEAFF. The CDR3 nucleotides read TGTGCCAGTAGTCCCGATACGACGGTGGGGAGGACTGAAGCTTTCTTT.

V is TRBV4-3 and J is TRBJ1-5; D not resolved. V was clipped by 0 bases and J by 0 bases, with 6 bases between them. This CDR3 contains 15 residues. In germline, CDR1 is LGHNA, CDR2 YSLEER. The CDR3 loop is CASSQEPFSNQPQHF. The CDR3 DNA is TGCGCCAGCAGCCAAGAACCCTTTAGCAATCAGCCCCAGCATTTT.

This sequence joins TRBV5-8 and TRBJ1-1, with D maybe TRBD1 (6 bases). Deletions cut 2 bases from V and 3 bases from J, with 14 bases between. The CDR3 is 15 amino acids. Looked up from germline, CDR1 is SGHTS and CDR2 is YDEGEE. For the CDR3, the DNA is TGTGCCAGCAGCTTCTACAGGGATCGGTACACTGAAGCTTTCTTT. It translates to CASSFYRDRYTEAFF. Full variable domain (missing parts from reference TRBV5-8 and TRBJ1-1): EAGVTQSPTHLIKTRGQQATLRCSPISGHTSVYWYQQALGLGLQFLLWYDEGEERNRGNFPPRFSGRQFPNYSSELNVNALELEDSALYLCASSFYRDRYTEAFFGQGTRLTVV.

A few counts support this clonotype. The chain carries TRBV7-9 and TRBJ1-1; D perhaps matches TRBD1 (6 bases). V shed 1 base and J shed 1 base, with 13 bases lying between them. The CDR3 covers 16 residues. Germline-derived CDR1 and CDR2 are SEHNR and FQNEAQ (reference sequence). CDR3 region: CASSLGSGHGNTEAFF. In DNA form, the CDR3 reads TGTGCCAGCAGCTTAGGCTCGGGACACGGGAACACTGAAGCTTTCTTT.

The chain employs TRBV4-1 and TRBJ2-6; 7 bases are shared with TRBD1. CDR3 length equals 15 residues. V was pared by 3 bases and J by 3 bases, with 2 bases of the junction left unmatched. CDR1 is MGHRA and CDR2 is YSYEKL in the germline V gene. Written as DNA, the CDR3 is TGCGCCAGCAGCCAGACAGGGATTGGGGCCAACGTCCTGACTTTC. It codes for CASSQTGIGANVLTF.

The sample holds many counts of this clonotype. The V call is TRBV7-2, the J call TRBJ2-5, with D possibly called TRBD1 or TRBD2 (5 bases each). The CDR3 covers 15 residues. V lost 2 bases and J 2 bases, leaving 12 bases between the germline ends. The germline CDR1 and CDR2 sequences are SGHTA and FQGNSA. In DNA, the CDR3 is TGTGCCAGCAGCTTATGGGTCAGGGAGCAAGAGACCCAGTACTTC. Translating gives CASSLWVREQETQYF.

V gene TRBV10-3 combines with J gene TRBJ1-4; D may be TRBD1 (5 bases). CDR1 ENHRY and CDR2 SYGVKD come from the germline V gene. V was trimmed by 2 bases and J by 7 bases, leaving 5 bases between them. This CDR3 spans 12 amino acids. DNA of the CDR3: TGTGCCATCAGTGAGGGGGCTGAAAAACTGTTTTTT. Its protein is CAISEGAEKLFF.

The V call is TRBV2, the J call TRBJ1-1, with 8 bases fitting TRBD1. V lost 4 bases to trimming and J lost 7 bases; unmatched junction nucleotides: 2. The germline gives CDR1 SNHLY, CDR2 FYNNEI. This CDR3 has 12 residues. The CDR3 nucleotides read TGTGCCAGCAGTGGACAGGGGAATGAAGCTTTCTTT. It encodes CASSGQGNEAFF. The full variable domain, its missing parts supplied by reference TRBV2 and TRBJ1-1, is EPEVTQTPSHQVTQMGQEVILRCVPISNHLYFYWYRQILGQKVEFLVSFYNNEISEKSEIFDDQFSVERPDGSNFTLKIRSTKLEDSAMYFCASSGQGNEAFFGQGTRLTVV.